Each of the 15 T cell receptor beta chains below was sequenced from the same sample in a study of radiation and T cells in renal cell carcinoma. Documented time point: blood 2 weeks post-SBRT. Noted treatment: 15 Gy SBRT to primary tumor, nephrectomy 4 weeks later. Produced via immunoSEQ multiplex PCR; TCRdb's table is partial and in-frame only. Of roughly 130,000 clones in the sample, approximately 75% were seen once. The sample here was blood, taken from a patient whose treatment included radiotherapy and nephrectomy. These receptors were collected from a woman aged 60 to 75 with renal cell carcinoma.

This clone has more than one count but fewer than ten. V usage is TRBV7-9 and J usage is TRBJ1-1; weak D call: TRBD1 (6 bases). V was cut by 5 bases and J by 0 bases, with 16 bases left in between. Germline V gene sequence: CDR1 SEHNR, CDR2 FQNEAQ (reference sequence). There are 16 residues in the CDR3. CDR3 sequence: CASSPDRPRMNTEAFF. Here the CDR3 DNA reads TGTGCCAGCAGCCCCGACAGGCCACGCATGAACACTGAAGCTTTCTTT.

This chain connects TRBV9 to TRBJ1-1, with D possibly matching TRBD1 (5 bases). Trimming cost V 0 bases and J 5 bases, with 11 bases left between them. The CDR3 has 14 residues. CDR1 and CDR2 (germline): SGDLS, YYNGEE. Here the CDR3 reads CASSVAGVETEAFF. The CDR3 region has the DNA TGTGCCAGCAGCGTAGCGGGGGTAGAAACTGAAGCTTTCTTT.

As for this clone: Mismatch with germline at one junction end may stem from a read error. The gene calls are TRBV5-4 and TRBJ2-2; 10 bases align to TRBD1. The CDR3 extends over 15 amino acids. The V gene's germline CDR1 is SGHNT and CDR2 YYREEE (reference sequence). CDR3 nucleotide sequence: TGTGCCAGCAGCCCGGACAGGGGGGACACCCGGGAGCTGTTTTTT. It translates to CASSPDRGDTRELFF.

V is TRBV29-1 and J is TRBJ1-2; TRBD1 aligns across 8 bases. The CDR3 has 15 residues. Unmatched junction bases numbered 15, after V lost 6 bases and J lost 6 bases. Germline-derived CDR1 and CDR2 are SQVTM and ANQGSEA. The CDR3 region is CSVAGTGRSRDGYTF. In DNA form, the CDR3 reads TGCAGCGTAGCCGGGACAGGTCGTTCACGAGATGGCTACACCTTC.

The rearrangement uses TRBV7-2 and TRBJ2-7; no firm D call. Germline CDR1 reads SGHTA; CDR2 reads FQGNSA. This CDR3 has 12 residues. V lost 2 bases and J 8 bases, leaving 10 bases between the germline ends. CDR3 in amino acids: CASSLMRGQQYF. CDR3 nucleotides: TGTGCCAGCAGCTTAATGCGAGGCCAGCAGTACTTC.

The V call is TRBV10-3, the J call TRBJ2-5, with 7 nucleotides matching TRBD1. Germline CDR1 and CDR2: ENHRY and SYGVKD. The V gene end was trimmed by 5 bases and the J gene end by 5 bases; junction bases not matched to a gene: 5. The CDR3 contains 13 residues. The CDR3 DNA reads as TGTGCCATCAGTAACAGGGGAATGGAGACCCAGTACTTC. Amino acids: CAISNRGMETQYF.

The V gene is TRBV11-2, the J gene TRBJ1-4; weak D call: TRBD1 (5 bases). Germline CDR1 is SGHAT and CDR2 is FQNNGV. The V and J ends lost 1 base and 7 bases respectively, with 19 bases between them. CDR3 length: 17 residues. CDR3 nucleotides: TGTGCCAGCAGCTTAGGAGTGGTGGGGGGAGCGGGTGAAAAACTGTTTTTT. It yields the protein CASSLGVVGGAGEKLFF.

DNA of the CDR3: TGTGCCAGCACCTACGCGGGAGGGAATGAGCAGTTCTTC. Its translation is CASTYAGGNEQFF. This rearrangement joins TRBV5-4 to TRBJ2-1; 9 nucleotides agree with TRBD2. The germline gives CDR1 SGHNT, CDR2 YYREEE (reference sequence). The CDR3 consists of 13 residues. V lost 6 bases to trimming and J lost 7 bases; unmatched junction nucleotides: 5.

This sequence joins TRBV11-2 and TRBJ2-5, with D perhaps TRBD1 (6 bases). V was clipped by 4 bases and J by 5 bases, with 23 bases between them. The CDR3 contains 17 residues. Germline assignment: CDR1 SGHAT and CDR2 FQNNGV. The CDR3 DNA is TGTGCCAGCAGCTCCTACGGGACAAAGGGGAGCTGGGAGACCCAGTACTTC. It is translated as CASSSYGTKGSWETQYF.

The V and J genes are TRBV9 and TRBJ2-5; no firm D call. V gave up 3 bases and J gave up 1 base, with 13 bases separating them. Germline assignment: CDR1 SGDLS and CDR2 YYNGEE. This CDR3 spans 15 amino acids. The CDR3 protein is CASSGSPGSQETQYF. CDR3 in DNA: TGTGCCAGCAGCGGGAGCCCAGGCTCCCAAGAGACCCAGTACTTC.

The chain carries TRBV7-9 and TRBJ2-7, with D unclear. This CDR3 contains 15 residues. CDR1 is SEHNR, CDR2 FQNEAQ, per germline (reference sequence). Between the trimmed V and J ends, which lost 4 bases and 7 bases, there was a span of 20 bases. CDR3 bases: TGTGCCAGCAGCTCCGGTAGGGCAGTTAAGCCTGAGCAGTACTTC. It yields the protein CASSSGRAVKPEQYF. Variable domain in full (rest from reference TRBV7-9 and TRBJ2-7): DTGVSQNPRHKITKRGQNVTFRCDPISEHNRLYWYRQTLGQGPEFLTYFQNEAQLEKSRLLSDRFSAERPKGSFSTLEIQRTEQGDSAMYLCASSSGRAVKPEQYFGPGTRLTVT.

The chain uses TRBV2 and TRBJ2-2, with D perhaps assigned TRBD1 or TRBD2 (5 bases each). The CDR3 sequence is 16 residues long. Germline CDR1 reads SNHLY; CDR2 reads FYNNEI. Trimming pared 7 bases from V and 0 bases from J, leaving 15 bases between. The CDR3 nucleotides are TGTGCCAGCAATAAGATGAGGGGTCCGAACACCGGGGAGCTGTTTTTT. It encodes CASNKMRGPNTGELFF.

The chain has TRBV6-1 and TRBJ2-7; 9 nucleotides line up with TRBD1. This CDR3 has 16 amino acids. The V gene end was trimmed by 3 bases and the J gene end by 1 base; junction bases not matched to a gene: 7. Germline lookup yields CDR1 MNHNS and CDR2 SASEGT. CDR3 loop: CASSDPGQGVSYEQYF. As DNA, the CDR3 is TGTGCCAGCAGTGACCCGGGACAGGGTGTATCCTACGAGCAGTACTTC.

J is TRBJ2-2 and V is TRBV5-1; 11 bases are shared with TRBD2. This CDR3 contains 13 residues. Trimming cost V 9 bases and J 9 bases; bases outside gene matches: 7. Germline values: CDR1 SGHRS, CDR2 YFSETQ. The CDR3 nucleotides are TGCGCCACCAAACTAGCGGGGGACAGGGAGCTGTTTTTT. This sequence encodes CATKLAGDRELFF.

CDR3 nucleotide sequence: TGTGCCAGCAGTTTTTCCGGGACAGGGGCGACCTTTGGGGCGGATACGCAGTATTTT. As protein: CASSFSGTGATFGADTQYF. The chain combines TRBV27 with TRBJ2-3; 10 bases align to TRBD1. The CDR3 length is 19 residues. Looked up from germline, CDR1 is MNHEY and CDR2 is SMNVEV (reference sequence). V was pared by 3 bases and J by 6 bases, with 18 bases of the junction left unmatched.